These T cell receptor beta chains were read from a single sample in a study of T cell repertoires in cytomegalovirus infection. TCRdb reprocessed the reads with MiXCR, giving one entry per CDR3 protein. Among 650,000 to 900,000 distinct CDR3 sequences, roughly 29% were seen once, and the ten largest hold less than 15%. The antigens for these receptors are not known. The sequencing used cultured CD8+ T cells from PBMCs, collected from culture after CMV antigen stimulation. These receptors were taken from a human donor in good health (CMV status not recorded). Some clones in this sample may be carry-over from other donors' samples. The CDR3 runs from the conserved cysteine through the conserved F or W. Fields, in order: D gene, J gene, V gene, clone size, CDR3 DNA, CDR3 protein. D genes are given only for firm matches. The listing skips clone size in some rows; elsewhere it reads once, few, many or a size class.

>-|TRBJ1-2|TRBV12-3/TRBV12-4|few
TGTGCCAGCACCAAGGGCAGCCTGAATGGCTACACCTTC
CASTKGSLNGYTF
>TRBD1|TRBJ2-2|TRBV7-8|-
TGTGCCAGCAGCAGCCGGGACAGGGTTCCCACCGGGGAGCTGTTTTTT
CASSSRDRVPTGELFF
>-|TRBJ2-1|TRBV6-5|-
TGTGCCAGCTCCCAGGGTATTAGCAATGAGCAGTTCTTC
CASSQGISNEQFF
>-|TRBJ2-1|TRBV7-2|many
TGTGCCAGCAGCTCCCGGGACACCATCAATGAGCAGTTCTTC
CASSSRDTINEQFF
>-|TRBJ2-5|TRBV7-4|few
TGTGCCAGCAGCTCCCCTGGGGGATCATATGAAGAGACCCAGTACTTC
CASSSPGGSYEETQYF
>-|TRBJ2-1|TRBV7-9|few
TGTGCCAGCAGCGATAAAAACGGGATCAACAATGAGCAGTTCTTC
CASSDKNGINNEQFF
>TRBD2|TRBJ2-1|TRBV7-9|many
TGTGCCAGCAGCTCCCGACTAGCGGGAGACAATGAGCAGTTCTTC
CASSSRLAGDNEQFF
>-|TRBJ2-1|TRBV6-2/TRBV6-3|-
TGTGCCAGCAGTAAGGACAGCCAACACAATGAGCAGTTCTTC
CASSKDSQHNEQFF
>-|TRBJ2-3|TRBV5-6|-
TGTGCCAGCAGTTCCAGCCCAGATACGCAGTATTTT
CASSSSPDTQYF
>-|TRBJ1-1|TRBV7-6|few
TGTGCCAGCAGCGCCAGTGGGGGGCTGAACACTGAAGCTTTCTTT
CASSASGGLNTEAFF
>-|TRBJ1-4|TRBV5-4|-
TGTGCCAGCAGACCCTCCGGGGACGGTAATGAAAAACTGTTTTTT
CASRPSGDGNEKLFF
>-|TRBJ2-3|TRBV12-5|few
TGTGCTAGTGACGGGCCGCTCTCTTCTAGCACAGATACGCAGTATTTT
CASDGPLSSSTDTQYF
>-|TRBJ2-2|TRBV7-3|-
TGTGCCAGCAGCTCCTCGACGGCGAACACCGGGGAGCTGTTTTTT
CASSSSTANTGELFF
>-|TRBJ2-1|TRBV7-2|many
TGTGCCAGCAGGGAGTCGAATGAGCAGTTCTTC
CASRESNEQFF
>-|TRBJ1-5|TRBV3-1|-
TGTGCCAGCAGCCAAGTGAATGGCAATCAGCCCCAGCATTTT
CASSQVNGNQPQHF
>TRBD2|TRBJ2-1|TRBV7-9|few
TGTGCCAGCAGCTTAGTTGTTAGCGGGGATTACAATGAGCAGTTCTTC
CASSLVVSGDYNEQFF
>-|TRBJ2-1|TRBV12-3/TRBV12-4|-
TGTGCCAGCAGTTGGGGGCCTTGGTCGAGCTCCTACAATGAGCAGTTCTTC
CASSWGPWSSSYNEQFF
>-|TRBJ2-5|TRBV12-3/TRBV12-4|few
TGTGCCAGCAGTTCCCCCGGGGTATCGGGAGAGACCCAGTACTTC
CASSSPGVSGETQYF
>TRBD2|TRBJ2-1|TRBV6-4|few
TGTGCCAGCAGTTTCGGACTAGCGGGGGCCTACAATGAGCAGTTCTTC
CASSFGLAGAYNEQFF
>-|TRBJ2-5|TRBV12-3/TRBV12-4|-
TGTGCCAGCAGTTTAGTTGGTCAGTCATCACAAGAGACCCAGTACTTC
CASSLVGQSSQETQYF
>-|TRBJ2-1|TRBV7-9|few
TGTGCCAGCAGCTCCCAGGGCGACCCCCGAGAGTTCTTC
CASSSQGDPREFF
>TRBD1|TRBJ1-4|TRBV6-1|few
TGTGCCAGCAGTGAGACAGGGTCGAGGAATGAAAAACTGTTTTTT
CASSETGSRNEKLFF
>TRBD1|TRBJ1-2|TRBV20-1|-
TGCAGTGCTGTCTGGACAGGGAACTATGGCTACACCTTC
CSAVWTGNYGYTF
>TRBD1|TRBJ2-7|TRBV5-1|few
TGCGCCAGCAGCAGCAGACAGGGGCTCCACCACGAGCAGTACTTC
CASSSRQGLHHEQYF
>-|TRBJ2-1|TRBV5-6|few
TGTGCCAGCATTGGGTCCACCTACAATGAGCAGTTCTTC
CASIGSTYNEQFF
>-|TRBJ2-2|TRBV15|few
TGTGCCACCAGCAGAGAGTGGACCGCGAACACCGGGGAGCTGTTTTTT
CATSREWTANTGELFF
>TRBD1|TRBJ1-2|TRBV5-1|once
TGCGCCAGCGCGAGACAGGGGGTGGATGGCTACACCTTC
CASARQGVDGYTF
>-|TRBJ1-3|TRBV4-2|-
TGTGCCAGCAGCCAAGAGAACGGCAACGGGGGAAACACCATATATTTT
CASSQENGNGGNTIYF
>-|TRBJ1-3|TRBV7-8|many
TGTGCCAGCAGCTACCAACAGGGACCCTCTGGAAACACCATATATTTT
CASSYQQGPSGNTIYF